Below are 25 T cell receptor beta chains sequenced from a single sample in a study of CD8 T cells in Susac syndrome. The authors reverse transcribed about 0.45 to 1 ug RNA with random hexamers. TCRdb called the immunoSEQ multiplex PCR reads again in MiXCR, with one record for every CDR3 protein. The data hold more than 95,000 distinct CDR3 sequences, with more than 90% observed a single time. Sequences were obtained from CD8+ T cells from PBMCs. The source is a human donor with Susac syndrome.

This clonotype was recorded only once. The chain carries TRBV9 and TRBJ2-5; 9 bases align to TRBD1. V was clipped by 0 bases and J by 5 bases; unmatched bases: 8. This CDR3 spans 16 amino acids. Germline V gene sequence: CDR1 SGDLS, CDR2 YYNGEE. The CDR3 spells CASSVGGTGMEETQYF. As DNA, the CDR3 is TGTGCCAGCAGCGTAGGGGGGACAGGGATGGAGGAGACCCAGTACTTC.

This clonotype was seen a single time. V and J are TRBV27 and TRBJ2-7, with 8 bases lining up with TRBD1. Germline trimming cut 8 bases from V and 5 bases from J; bases unmatched to any gene: 17. Germline assignment: CDR1 MNHEY and CDR2 SMNVEV (reference sequence). CDR3 size: 16 residues. This CDR3 reads CASRTLGQVQIHEQYF. DNA of the CDR3: TGTGCCAGCCGGACGTTGGGACAGGTCCAAATCCACGAGCAGTACTTC.

The chain couples TRBV30 to TRBJ1-2; D not certain. The length of the CDR3 is 16 residues. V lost 3 bases and J lost 1, with 18 bases in between. Per the germline V gene, CDR1 is GTSNPN and CDR2 is SVGIG (reference sequence). CDR3 sequence reads: CAWSVKAAYFNYGYTF. The DNA for the CDR3 is TGTGCCTGGAGCGTCAAGGCGGCCTACTTTAACTATGGCTACACCTTC.

The chain is built from TRBV29-1 and TRBJ2-7, with 8 bases lining up with TRBD2. Trimming took 1 base from V and 3 from J; bases not matched to a gene: 2. The germline V gene has CDR1 SQVTM and CDR2 ANQGSEA. The CDR3 runs 13 residues. The CDR3 loop is CSVEAGTSYEQYF. DNA of the CDR3: TGCAGCGTTGAAGCCGGGACTAGCTACGAGCAGTACTTC.

This clonotype has just one count. The rearrangement links TRBV11-2 to TRBJ1-5; unclear D gene. Germline CDR1 is SGHAT and CDR2 is FQNNGV. V was shortened by 1 base and J by 4 bases, with 8 bases between the two germline ends. The CDR3 runs 14 residues. This CDR3 reads CASSLGAGNQPQHF. CDR3 nucleotide sequence: TGTGCCAGCAGCTTAGGGGCAGGTAATCAGCCCCAGCATTTT. The full variable domain, rest sourced from reference TRBV11-2 and TRBJ1-5, is EAGVAQSPRYKIIEKRQSVAFWCNPISGHATLYWYQQILGQGPKLLIQFQNNGVVDDSQLPKDRFSAERLKGVDSTLKIQPAKLEDSAVYLCASSLGAGNQPQHFGDGTRLSIL.

The CDR3 sequence: CASSESLAEETQYF. DNA for the CDR3: TGCGCCAGCAGTGAGTCACTAGCTGAAGAGACCCAGTACTTC. This rearrangement joins TRBV10-1 to TRBJ2-5; TRBD2 might be the D (6 bases). The CDR3 extends over 14 amino acids. Trimming left V 0 bases short and J 3 bases short, with 8 bases between. Germline CDR1 WNHNN, CDR2 SYGVQD (reference sequence).

V is TRBV6-5 and J is TRBJ1-1; D not resolved. The CDR3 runs to 15 residues. CDR1 is MNHEY, CDR2 SVGAGI, per germline. The V and J ends lost 0 bases and 8 bases respectively, with 16 bases between them. The CDR3 coding sequence is TGTGCCAGCAGTTACTCGACGGGCCTCGATGTGGAAGCTTTCTTT. It codes for CASSYSTGLDVEAFF.

J is TRBJ1-1 and V is TRBV30; weak D call: TRBD1 (5 bases). The V gene lost 2 bases and the J gene lost 7 bases, with 11 bases spanning the gap. CDR1 GTSNPN and CDR2 SVGIG come from the germline V gene (reference sequence). The CDR3 length is 12 residues. CDR3 in amino acids: CAWSSGPFEAFF. In DNA form, the CDR3 reads TGTGCCTGGAGTTCGGGGCCATTTGAAGCTTTCTTT.

The chain joins TRBV4-3 to TRBJ1-2, with D possibly matching TRBD1 (6 bases). CDR1 LGHNA and CDR2 YSLEER come from the germline V gene. Trimming pared 1 base from V and 3 bases from J, leaving 12 bases between. This CDR3 is built from 15 residues. CDR3 coding DNA: TGCGCCAGCAGCCAAGCCGCGGGGGCCCACTATGGCTACACCTTC. Encoded protein: CASSQAAGAHYGYTF.

This rearrangement joins TRBV30 to TRBJ1-1; D gene uncertain. The CDR3 is 14 amino acids. V was cut by 0 bases and J by 0 bases, with 8 bases left in between. From germline, CDR1 is GTSNPN and CDR2 SVGIG (reference sequence). The CDR3 sequence: CAWSVGGLNTEAFF. CDR3 DNA: TGTGCCTGGAGTGTAGGCGGCCTGAACACTGAAGCTTTCTTT.

The chain combines TRBV4-2 with TRBJ1-2; D not certain. The germline gives CDR1 LGHNA, CDR2 YNFKEQ. Trimming shortened V by 10 bases and J by 2 bases, and 8 bases separated the two germline ends. CDR3 length equals 11 residues. The CDR3 reads CATAGNYGYTF. The CDR3, as DNA: TGTGCCACGGCCGGGAACTATGGCTACACCTTC.

The V gene is TRBV20-1, the J gene TRBJ1-1; no clear D. This CDR3 is built from 15 residues. Germline V gives CDR1 DFQATT, CDR2 SNEGSKA (reference sequence). CDR3 in DNA: TGCAGCGCGCTGTACGAGGGTCTGGTGAACACTGAAGCTTTCTTT. Its protein product is CSALYEGLVNTEAFF.

The gene calls are TRBV7-9 and TRBJ2-7, with a weak D call TRBD1 (5 bases). This CDR3 has 14 residues. Germline values: CDR1 SEHNR, CDR2 FQNEAQ (reference sequence). V was pared by 5 bases and J by 6 bases, with 17 bases between. The CDR3 loop reads CASSPLRTQLEQYF. CDR3 nucleotide sequence: TGTGCCAGCAGCCCTCTTAGGACACAACTCGAGCAGTACTTC.

The rearrangement links TRBV5-6 to TRBJ1-4; D remains unclear. The CDR3 covers 13 residues. V was trimmed by 4 bases and J by 9 bases, leaving 13 bases between them. The germline V gene has CDR1 SGHDT and CDR2 YYEEEE. This CDR3 is CASSKNAGKKLFF. The CDR3 bases are TGTGCCAGCAGCAAAAACGCGGGAAAAAAACTGTTTTTT.

The rearrangement uses TRBV3-1 and TRBJ2-6; 7 positions match TRBD1. V was pared by 1 base and J by 2 bases, with 11 bases of the junction left unmatched. This CDR3 contains 19 residues. CDR1 and CDR2 from the germline V gene are LGHDT and YNNKEL (reference sequence). The chain's CDR3 is CASSQAGPGQKAGANVLTF. CDR3 DNA: TGTGCCAGCAGCCAAGCGGGGCCGGGACAGAAGGCTGGGGCCAACGTCCTGACTTTC.

The CDR3 reads CSADTSGGAADTQYF. Here the CDR3 DNA reads TGCAGTGCTGACACTAGCGGGGGGGCAGCAGATACGCAGTATTTT. J is TRBJ2-3 and V is TRBV20-1, with 13 bases fitting TRBD2. The CDR3 is 15 residues long. The V and J ends lost 5 bases and 4 bases, in that order; junction bases with no gene match: 6. Germline lookup yields CDR1 DFQATT and CDR2 SNEGSKA (reference sequence).

The CDR3 coding sequence is TGCAGTGCTTCGGACAGGGAGAACTACGAGCAGTACTTC. Translating gives CSASDRENYEQYF. This chain uses TRBV20-1 with TRBJ2-7; 8 bases align to TRBD1. There are 13 residues in the CDR3. CDR1 and CDR2 (germline): DFQATT, SNEGSKA (reference sequence). Trimming cost V 5 bases and J 3 bases; bases outside gene matches: 6.

The chain employs TRBV28 and TRBJ1-1; a possible D gene is TRBD1 (6 bases). Looked up from germline, CDR1 is MDHEN and CDR2 is SYDVKM. Trimming left V 6 bases short and J 7 bases short, with 12 bases between. CDR3 length equals 12 residues. This CDR3 reads CASSRQVVEAFF. The CDR3 nucleotides are TGTGCCAGCAGCCGACAGGTAGTTGAAGCTTTCTTT. Looking up the rest from reference TRBV28 and TRBJ1-1 gives the full variable domain: DVKVTQSSRYLVKRTGEKVFLECVQDMDHENMFWYRQDPGLGLRLIYFSYDVKMKEKGDIPEGYSVSREKKERFSLILESASTNQTSMYLCASSRQVVEAFFGQGTRLTVV.

The chain employs TRBV12-3 or TRBV12-4 and TRBJ1-2, with no clear D. The V and J ends lost 0 bases and 4 bases respectively, with 6 bases between them. The length of the CDR3 is 13 residues. CDR3 sequence (DNA): TGTGCCAGCAGTTTAGCGGGGAGCTATGGCTACACCTTC. Translation: CASSLAGSYGYTF.

The J gene is TRBJ2-1, the V gene TRBV6-5; 8 nucleotides align to TRBD2. The J segment lost 5 bases and the V segment lost 5 bases, leaving 5 bases of the junction unmatched. The CDR3 consists of 14 residues. CDR1 MNHEY and CDR2 SVGAGI come from the germline V gene. The chain's CDR3 is CASSPGGPHNEQFF. The CDR3 DNA follows: TGTGCCAGCAGTCCGGGGGGGCCCCACAATGAGCAGTTCTTC.

The chain combines TRBV5-4 with TRBJ2-2, with TRBD2 as a possible D gene (6 bases). Trimming pared 5 bases from V and 4 bases from J, leaving 15 bases between. Germline lookup yields CDR1 SGHNT and CDR2 YYREEE (reference sequence). CDR3 length: 15 residues. CDR3 in DNA: TGTGCCAGCAGTATGCGGGGAGCCGGCACCGGGGAGCTGTTTTTT. Translation: CASSMRGAGTGELFF. Complete variable domain (other parts from reference TRBV5-4 and TRBJ2-2): ETGVTQSPTHLIKTRGQQVTLRCSSQSGHNTVSWYQQALGQGPQFIFQYYREEENGRGNFPPRFSGLQFPNYSSELNVNALELDDSALYLCASSMRGAGTGELFFGEGSRLTVL.

The chain joins TRBV18 to TRBJ2-5, with a tentative D call TRBD1 (7 bases). Germline V gives CDR1 KGHSH, CDR2 LQKENI. This CDR3 is built from 13 residues. Deletions cut 4 bases from V and 5 bases from J, with 11 bases between. CDR3 DNA sequence: TGTGCCAGCTCACGCCAGGGGGGCGAGACCCAGTACTTC. This encodes CASSRQGGETQYF.

This chain uses TRBV7-9 with TRBJ1-4; D is possibly TRBD1 (6 bases). Looked up from germline, CDR1 is SEHNR and CDR2 is FQNEAQ (reference sequence). This CDR3 is built from 16 residues. Trimming stripped 4 bases from V and 4 bases from J, with 16 bases between. CDR3 sequence: CASSSTGTRDNEKLFF. The CDR3 DNA is TGTGCCAGCAGCTCCACCGGGACACGGGATAATGAAAAACTGTTTTTT.

The chain employs TRBV4-1 and TRBJ1-3, with TRBD1 as a possible D gene (6 bases). Germline V gene sequence: CDR1 MGHRA, CDR2 YSYEKL. The V gene lost 3 bases and the J gene lost 7 bases, with 25 bases spanning the gap. The CDR3 runs to 18 residues. The CDR3 bases are TGCGCCAGCAGCCACGTGGAGGGGGTAAACAGGGATGGCAACACCATATATTTT. Its translation: CASSHVEGVNRDGNTIYF.

This rearrangement joins TRBV7-3 to TRBJ1-6; 9 nucleotides match TRBD1. The V gene's germline CDR1 is SGHTA and CDR2 FQGTGA. Trimming cost V 5 bases and J 9 bases; bases outside gene matches: 8. CDR3 size: 15 residues. The CDR3 protein is CASSQTGGLISPLHF. For the CDR3, the DNA is TGTGCCAGCAGCCAGACAGGGGGGCTTATTTCACCCCTCCACTTT.